The subject of this entry is one TCR beta chain. TCRdb re-called the 5' RACE reads and catalogs CDR3 proteins one per entry, DNA excluded. This sample's clone table lists under 600,000 distinct CDR3 sequences. This sample was taken from a study of T cells expressing NK-cell markers. The CDR3 extends over 14 amino acids. The V gene's germline CDR1 is MNHNY and CDR2 SVGAGI (reference sequence). V gene TRBV6-6 combines with J gene TRBJ2-1; TCRdb calls TRBD2, which cannot be checked without DNA. This TCR was recovered from a woman between 45 and 60 years old in good health. What was sequenced was blood T cells: a sorted CD56 or NKG2C T cell subset, CD4+ or CD8+ T cells, or bulk PBMC T cells (not recorded which). The CDR3 region is CASSYRTSANEQFF.